This TCR beta chain was documented in a study of shared clonotypes between healthy human individuals. Study-level findings and limits: Some naive CD4 clonotypes, roughly 5%, turned up in common across a few donors.

The assay was immunoSEQ multiplex PCR, and TCRdb's table has in-frame clones only and misses some. The data show hundreds of thousands of clones, 90% to 95% seen once. Per the germline V gene, CDR1 is MDHEN and CDR2 is SYDVKM. Trimming removed 8 bases from V and 0 bases from J, with 11 bases in between. The CDR3 loop spans 14 amino acids. Comments on this clone: What it recognizes is unknown.

Naive-designated CD8 cells lacked CD45RO, were positively enriched for CCR7, and omitted terminally differentiated effector memory CD45RA+ cells. This TCR was sampled from a man aged 25-45 years in good health. The rearrangement links TRBV28 to TRBJ2-1; D remains unclear. The material sequenced was naive CD8+ T cells sorted from blood. For the CDR3, the DNA is TGTGCCAGCGGCGACATGAGCTCCTACAATGAGCAGTTCTTC. It specifies CASGDMSSYNEQFF.